Included here is one T cell receptor (beta chain) sequence, with context. A J-beta primer mix and a sample-barcoded 5' primer were used in a second PCR of about 6 to 12 cycles. TCRdb recomputed calls from the 5' RACE reads with MiXCR, one row per CDR3 protein. The sample carries over 1,500,000 distinct CDR3 sequences, about two fifths recorded once. The record originates from a study of blood T cells in healthy people across ages. The germline V gene has CDR1 DFQATT and CDR2 SNEGSKA (reference sequence). The V end lost 6 bases, the J end lost 8 bases, and 19 bases lay between the germline ends. This CDR3 comprises 13 residues.

The chain joins TRBV20-1 to TRBJ1-2, with D hard to call. This sequence originates from a human donor in good health. The sample was blood. The CDR3 DNA reads TGCAGTGCAAAGGACGGGATTAGGCTCGGCTACACCTTC. Encoded protein: CSAKDGIRLGYTF.